This entry features one T cell receptor (beta chain) sequence. The data were produced by immunoSEQ multiplex PCR, yet TCRdb's version contains in-frame clones alone and is incomplete. Of 95,000 to 120,000 clones detected, about nine tenths appear once; the ten largest clones hold roughly 1.4%. This CDR3 spans 14 amino acids. V was trimmed by 4 bases and J by 4 bases, leaving 13 bases between them. The germline V gene encodes CDR1 MDHEN and CDR2 SYDVKM. These data belong to a study of T cells after somatic rescue of genetic block. The receptor comes from a woman in her late teens or twenties. Sequenced input: peripheral blood mononuclear cells (PBMCs). The chain carries TRBV28 and TRBJ2-5, with D perhaps matching TRBD2 (7 bases). CDR3 protein: CASSWGGLGETQYF. In nucleotides, the CDR3 is TGTGCCAGCAGTTGGGGGGGGCTCGGAGAGACCCAGTACTTC.